Following are 13 T cell receptor beta chains from one sample sequenced in a study of blood T cell repertoires in COVID-19 (dated by TCRdb to 2020 to 2022). Library method: the immunoSEQ multiplex PCR assay. Held by TCRdb, this immuneACCESS table contains in-frame sequences only and omits some clones. Under half of the omission traces to an unresolved V gene where checked; the cause of the rest is unknown. The sample table contains fewer than 110,000 clones; only one count was recorded for roughly 85% of them. Clones ranked in the top ten supply about 1.8% of the sample. Sequencing input: peripheral blood. The receptor set was obtained from a woman aged 70-85 years with active or convalescent COVID-19.

The V call is TRBV7-9, the J call TRBJ2-1; TRBD2 matches at 14 bases. CDR1 and CDR2 (germline): SEHNR, FQNEAQ (reference sequence). This CDR3 comprises 18 residues. The V gene end was trimmed by 3 bases and the J gene end by 1 base; junction bases not matched to a gene: 5. The DNA for the CDR3 is TGTGCCAGCAGCTTTTTGGGACTAGCGGGGGAGTCCTACAATGAGCAGTTCTTC. Amino acid sequence: CASSFLGLAGESYNEQFF.

The gene calls are TRBV6-1 and TRBJ1-2; 11 nucleotides align to TRBD1. CDR1 and CDR2 (germline): MNHNS, SASEGT. V was clipped by 0 bases and J by 6 bases; unmatched bases: 6. The CDR3 totals 16 residues. The CDR3 is CASSEAGTGGLNGYTF. CDR3 nucleotides: TGTGCCAGCAGTGAAGCCGGGACAGGGGGATTGAATGGCTACACCTTC.

This chain links TRBV19 with TRBJ1-4, with no clear D. The CDR3 totals 14 residues. V lost 3 bases, J lost 4 bases, and 9 bases lay in between. Germline V lookup: CDR1 LNHDA, CDR2 SQIVND (reference sequence). The CDR3 is CASSMREFNEKLFF. The DNA of the CDR3 is TGTGCCAGTAGTATGCGCGAGTTTAATGAAAAACTGTTTTTT. Based on the CDR3 plus reference TRBV19 and TRBJ1-4, the full variable domain is DGGITQSPKYLFRKEGQNVTLSCEQNLNHDAMYWYRQDPGQGLRLIYYSQIVNDFQKGDIAEGYSVSREKKESFPLTVTSAQKNPTAFYLCASSMREFNEKLFFGSGTQLSVL.

The J gene is TRBJ1-2, the V gene TRBV27; 7 bases fit TRBD1. The trim removed 4 bases at V and 7 bases at J, leaving 6 bases unmatched. The CDR3 is 13 residues long. Germline loops: CDR1 MNHEY, CDR2 SMNVEV (reference sequence). The CDR3 DNA reads TGTGCCAGCAGTTGGGGCAGGGGGTTTGGCTACACCTTC. Translated: CASSWGRGFGYTF.

J is TRBJ1-6 and V is TRBV2; D is uncertain. Trimming left V 2 bases short and J 10 bases short, with 6 bases between. The germline CDR1 and CDR2 sequences are SNHLY and FYNNEI. CDR3 length equals 12 residues. The CDR3 nucleotides read TGTGCCAGCAGTGAACGGTGGTCACCCCTCCACTTT. As protein: CASSERWSPLHF.

V and J are TRBV28 and TRBJ2-7; the D gene is possibly TRBD2 (5 bases). This CDR3 has 17 residues. Trimming cost V 5 bases and J 2 bases, with 22 bases left between them. Germline V gives CDR1 MDHEN, CDR2 SYDVKM. The CDR3 spells CASSPPRGRSGAYEQYF. The CDR3 bases are TGTGCCAGCAGTCCCCCCCGTGGACGGAGCGGTGCCTACGAGCAGTACTTC.

The rearrangement joins TRBV6-2 or TRBV6-3 to TRBJ2-1, with 7 bases fitting TRBD1. Germline V gene data show CDR1 as MNHEY and CDR2 as SVGEGT. The CDR3 has 15 amino acids. Germline trimming cut 2 bases from V and 7 bases from J; bases unmatched to any gene: 8. The CDR3 DNA is TGTGCCAGCAGTTACAGGGGACCCAGGGGGAATGAGCAGTTCTTC. This sequence encodes CASSYRGPRGNEQFF.

V gene TRBV4-2 combines with J gene TRBJ2-7; tentatively, D is TRBD1 (6 bases). This CDR3 is built from 17 residues. The V end lost 0 bases, the J end lost 0 bases, and 15 bases lay between the germline ends. From germline, CDR1 is LGHNA and CDR2 YNFKEQ. In DNA, the CDR3 is TGTGCCAGCAGCCAAGATATTGGGCAGGGGCGCTCCTACGAGCAGTACTTC. It codes for CASSQDIGQGRSYEQYF.

This clone was seen more than once but under ten times. This chain links TRBV24-1 with TRBJ2-4, with a tentative D call TRBD1 (5 bases). The germline gives CDR1 KGHDR, CDR2 SFDVKD. This CDR3 comprises 12 residues. The V gene lost 9 bases and the J gene lost 5 bases, with 10 bases spanning the gap. Here the CDR3 DNA reads TGTGCCACCTCAGACAGCCAAAACATTCAGTACTTC. It yields the protein CATSDSQNIQYF.

This sequence joins TRBV29-1 and TRBJ2-1; 11 bases are a match to TRBD1. The CDR3 totals 14 residues. J was trimmed by 5 bases and V by 6 bases; bases with no gene match: 6. Germline loops: CDR1 SQVTM, CDR2 ANQGSEA. CDR3 sequence reads: CSVWDRGSHNEQFF. The CDR3 bases are TGCAGCGTCTGGGACAGGGGGTCCCACAATGAGCAGTTCTTC.

The chain employs TRBV7-9 and TRBJ1-2; D ambiguous. Germline CDR1 and CDR2: SEHNR and FQNEAQ (reference sequence). V dropped 6 bases and J dropped 2 bases, with 4 bases sitting between them. CDR3 length equals 11 residues. CDR3 residues: CASSRNYGYTF. The CDR3 DNA sequence: TGTGCCAGCAGTCGGAACTATGGCTACACCTTC.

The chain links TRBV6-5 to TRBJ2-2; 10 bases align to TRBD2. J lost 2 bases, V lost 4 bases, and 1 base had no gene match. The CDR3 extends over 15 amino acids. Per germline, CDR1 MNHEY and CDR2 SVGAGI. The CDR3 sequence is CASSWTSGNTGELFF. CDR3 coding DNA: TGTGCCAGCAGTTGGACTAGCGGTAACACCGGGGAGCTGTTTTTT.

The chain employs TRBV7-2 and TRBJ2-5, with a possible D match to TRBD2 (6 bases). The V and J ends lost 3 bases and 2 bases respectively, with 10 bases between them. CDR1 and CDR2 (germline): SGHTA, FQGNSA. The CDR3 runs 14 residues. The CDR3 here is CASSLIREQETQYF. CDR3 DNA sequence: TGTGCCAGCAGCTTGATCCGGGAGCAAGAGACCCAGTACTTC.